This T cell receptor (beta chain) was identified in a study of T cells in Graves' hyperthyroidism and ophthalmopathy. Findings of the study overall: It was a median roughly six months before onset that the model predicted ophthalmopathy. Most clonotypes that expanded in the thyroid above 0.001 also showed up in blood.

This clonotype was observed many times. Antigen unknown. Diagnostic decisions used clinical symptoms, serum thyroxine and TRAb, thyroid ultrasound and orbital computed tomography. Amplified TCR beta CDR3 regions came from RNA transcripts. Using the HTBI primer set, a first-round RT-PCR was run on the TCR CDR3. MiXCR, run by TCRdb on the multiplex PCR reads, gives a single entry per CDR3 protein. The sample records about 350,000 distinct CDR3 sequences, approximately 17% being singletons. The sample consisted of blood. The sequence was obtained from a woman aged 25 to 39 with Graves' hyperthyroidism that later progressed to Graves' ophthalmopathy.

The CDR3 DNA is TGTGCCAGCTATGAGGTGCGGGAGACCCAGTACTTC. Amino acid sequence: CASYEVRETQYF. The chain has TRBV18 and TRBJ2-5; D call uncertain. Trimming shortened V by 7 bases and J by 5 bases, and 11 bases separated the two germline ends. Germline V gives CDR1 KGHSH, CDR2 LQKENI. The CDR3 is made up of 12 amino acids. Based on the CDR3 plus reference TRBV18 and TRBJ2-5, the full variable domain is NAGVMQNPRHLVRRRGQEARLRCSPMKGHSHVYWYRQLPEEGLKFMVYLQKENIIDESGMPKERFSAEFPKEGPSILRIQQVVRGDSAAYFCASYEVRETQYFGPGTRLLVL.